This T cell receptor beta chain was captured by sequencing in a study of CD8 T cells in Susac syndrome. CDR3 length: 13 residues. Germline V CDR1 and CDR2: KGHSH, LQKENI. Trimming shortened V by 5 bases and J by 3 bases, and 10 bases separated the two germline ends. Random hexamers primed reverse transcription of about 0.45 to 1 ug RNA. TCRdb itself ran the immunoSEQ multiplex PCR reads through MiXCR, one entry per CDR3 protein. The sample carries roughly 120,000 distinct CDR3 sequences, 90% to 98% recorded once. The chain recombines TRBV18 with TRBJ1-2; D call uncertain. The sequenced material came from CD4+ T cells from PBMCs. The clonotype was recovered from a human donor in good health. This chain's CDR3 is CASSTTRDYGYTF. The DNA for the CDR3 is TGTGCCAGCTCAACCACGAGGGACTATGGCTACACCTTC.